This TCR beta chain appears in the sequencing data of a study of resident and recirculating memory T cells in vitiligo. Findings and limits, study-wide: Clonality differed among vitiligo lesions, with no unique dominant clone.

The CDR3 covers 14 residues. V lost 0 bases and J lost 9, with 13 bases in between. Germline assignment: CDR1 SGHNT and CDR2 YYREEE (reference sequence). Some clones are missing from TCRdb's copy, which holds only in-frame ones; the method was immunoSEQ multiplex PCR. The data contain around 43,000 clones, around 90% of them seen just once; the ten biggest clones take up about 4.5%. Stable vitiligo meant no lesion change over the previous 6 months. No vitiligo treatment was given during the prior three months. For this clone: Its antigen is unidentified.

Sequenced material: blood. The sequence was obtained from a male donor with vitiligo. The chain combines TRBV5-4 with TRBJ2-1; D call uncertain. This CDR3 is CASSLDPLAAEQFF. For the CDR3, the DNA is TGTGCCAGCAGCTTGGACCCTCTCGCGGCTGAGCAGTTCTTC. Supplemented by reference TRBV5-4 and TRBJ2-1, the full variable domain reads ETGVTQSPTHLIKTRGQQVTLRCSSQSGHNTVSWYQQALGQGPQFIFQYYREEENGRGNFPPRFSGLQFPNYSSELNVNALELDDSALYLCASSLDPLAAEQFFGPGTRLTVL.